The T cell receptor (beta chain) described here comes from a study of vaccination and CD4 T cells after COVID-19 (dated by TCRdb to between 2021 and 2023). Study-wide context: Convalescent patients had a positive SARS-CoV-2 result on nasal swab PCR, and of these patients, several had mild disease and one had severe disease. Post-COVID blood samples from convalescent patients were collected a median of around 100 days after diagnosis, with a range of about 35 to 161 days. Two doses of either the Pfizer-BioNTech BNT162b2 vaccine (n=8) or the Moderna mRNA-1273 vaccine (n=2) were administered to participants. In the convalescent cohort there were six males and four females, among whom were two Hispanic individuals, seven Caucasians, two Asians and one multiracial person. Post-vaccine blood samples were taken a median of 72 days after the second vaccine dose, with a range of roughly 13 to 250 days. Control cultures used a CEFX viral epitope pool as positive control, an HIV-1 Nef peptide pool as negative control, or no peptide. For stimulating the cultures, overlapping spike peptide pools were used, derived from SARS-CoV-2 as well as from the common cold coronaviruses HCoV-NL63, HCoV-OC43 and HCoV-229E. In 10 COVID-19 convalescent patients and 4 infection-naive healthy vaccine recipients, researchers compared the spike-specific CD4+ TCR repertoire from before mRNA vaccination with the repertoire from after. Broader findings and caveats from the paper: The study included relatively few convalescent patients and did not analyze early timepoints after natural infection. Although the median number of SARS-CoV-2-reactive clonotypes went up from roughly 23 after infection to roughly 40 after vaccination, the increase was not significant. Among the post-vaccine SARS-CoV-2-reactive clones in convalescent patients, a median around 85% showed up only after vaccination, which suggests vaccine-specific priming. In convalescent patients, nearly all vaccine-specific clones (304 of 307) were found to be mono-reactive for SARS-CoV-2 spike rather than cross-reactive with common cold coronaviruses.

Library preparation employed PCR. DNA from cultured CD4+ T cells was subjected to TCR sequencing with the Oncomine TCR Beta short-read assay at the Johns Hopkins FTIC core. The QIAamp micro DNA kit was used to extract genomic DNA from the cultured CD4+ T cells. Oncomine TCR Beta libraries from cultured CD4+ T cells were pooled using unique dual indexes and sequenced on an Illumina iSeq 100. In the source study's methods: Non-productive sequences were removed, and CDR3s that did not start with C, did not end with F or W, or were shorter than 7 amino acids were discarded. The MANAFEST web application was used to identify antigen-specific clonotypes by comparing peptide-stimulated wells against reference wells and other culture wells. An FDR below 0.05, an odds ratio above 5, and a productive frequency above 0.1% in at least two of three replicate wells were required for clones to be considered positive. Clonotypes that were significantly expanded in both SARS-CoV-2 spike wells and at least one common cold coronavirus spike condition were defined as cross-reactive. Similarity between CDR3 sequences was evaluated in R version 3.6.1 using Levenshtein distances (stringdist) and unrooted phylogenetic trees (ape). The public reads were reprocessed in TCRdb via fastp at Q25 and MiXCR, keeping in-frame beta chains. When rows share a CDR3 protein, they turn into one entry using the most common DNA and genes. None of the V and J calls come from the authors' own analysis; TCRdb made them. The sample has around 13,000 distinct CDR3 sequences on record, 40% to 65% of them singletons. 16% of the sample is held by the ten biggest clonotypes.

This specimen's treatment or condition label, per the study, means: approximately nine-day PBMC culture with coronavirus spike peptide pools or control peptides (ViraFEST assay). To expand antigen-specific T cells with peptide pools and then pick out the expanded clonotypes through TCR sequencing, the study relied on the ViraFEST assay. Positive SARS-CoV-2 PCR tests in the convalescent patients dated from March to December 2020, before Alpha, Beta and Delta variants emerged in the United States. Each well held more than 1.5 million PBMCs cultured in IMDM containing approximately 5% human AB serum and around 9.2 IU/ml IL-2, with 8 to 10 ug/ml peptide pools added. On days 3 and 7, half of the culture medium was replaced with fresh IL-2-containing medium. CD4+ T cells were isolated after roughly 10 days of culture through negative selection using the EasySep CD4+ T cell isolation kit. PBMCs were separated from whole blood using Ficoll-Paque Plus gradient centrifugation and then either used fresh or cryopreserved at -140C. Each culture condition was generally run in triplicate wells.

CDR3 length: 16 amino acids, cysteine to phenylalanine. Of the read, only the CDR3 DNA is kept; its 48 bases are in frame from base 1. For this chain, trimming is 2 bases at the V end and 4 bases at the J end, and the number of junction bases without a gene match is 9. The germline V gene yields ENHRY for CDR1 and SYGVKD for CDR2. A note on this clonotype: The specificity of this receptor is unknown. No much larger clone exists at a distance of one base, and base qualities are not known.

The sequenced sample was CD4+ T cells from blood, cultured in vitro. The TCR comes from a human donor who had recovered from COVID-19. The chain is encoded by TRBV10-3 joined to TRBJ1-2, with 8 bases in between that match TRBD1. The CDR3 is CAISEDRTGLVYGYTF. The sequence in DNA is TGTGCCATCAGTGAGGACCGGACAGGGTTGGTCTATGGCTACACCTTC.